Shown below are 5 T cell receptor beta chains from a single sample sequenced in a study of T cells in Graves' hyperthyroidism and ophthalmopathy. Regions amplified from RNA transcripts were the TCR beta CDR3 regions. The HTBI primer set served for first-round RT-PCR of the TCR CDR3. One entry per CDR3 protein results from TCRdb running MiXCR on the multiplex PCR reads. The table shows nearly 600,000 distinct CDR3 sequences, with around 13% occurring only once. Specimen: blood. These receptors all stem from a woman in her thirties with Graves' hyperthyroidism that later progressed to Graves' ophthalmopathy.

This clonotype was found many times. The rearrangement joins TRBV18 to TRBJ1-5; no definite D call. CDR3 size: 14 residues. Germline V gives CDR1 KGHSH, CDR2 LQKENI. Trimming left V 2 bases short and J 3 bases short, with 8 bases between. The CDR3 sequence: CASSPEDDNQPQHF. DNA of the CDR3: TGTGCCAGCTCACCAGAAGATGACAATCAGCCCCAGCATTTT.

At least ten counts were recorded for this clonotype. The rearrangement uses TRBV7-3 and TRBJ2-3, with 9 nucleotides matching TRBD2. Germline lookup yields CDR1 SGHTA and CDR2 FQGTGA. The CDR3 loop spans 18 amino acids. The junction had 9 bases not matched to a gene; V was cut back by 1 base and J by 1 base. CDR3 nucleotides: TGTGCCAGCAGCTTAAGTTTGCTGGCTAGCGGGGGCACAGATACGCAGTATTTT. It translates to CASSLSLLASGGTDTQYF.

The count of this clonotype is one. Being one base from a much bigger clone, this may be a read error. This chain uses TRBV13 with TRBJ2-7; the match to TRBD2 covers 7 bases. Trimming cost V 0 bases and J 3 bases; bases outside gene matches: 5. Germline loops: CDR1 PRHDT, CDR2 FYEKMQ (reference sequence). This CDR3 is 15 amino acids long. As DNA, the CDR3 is TGTGCCAGCAGCTTAGGCCTAGCGGCGGGCTACGAGCAGTACTTC. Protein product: CASSLGLAAGYEQYF.

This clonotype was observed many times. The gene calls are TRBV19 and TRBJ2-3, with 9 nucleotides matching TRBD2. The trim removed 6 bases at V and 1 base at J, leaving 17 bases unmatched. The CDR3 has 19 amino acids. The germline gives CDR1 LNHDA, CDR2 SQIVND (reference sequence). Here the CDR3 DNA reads TGTGCCAGTAGCATCACAGGACTAGCGTTATTACCTGGCACAGATACGCAGTATTTT. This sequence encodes CASSITGLALLPGTDTQYF.

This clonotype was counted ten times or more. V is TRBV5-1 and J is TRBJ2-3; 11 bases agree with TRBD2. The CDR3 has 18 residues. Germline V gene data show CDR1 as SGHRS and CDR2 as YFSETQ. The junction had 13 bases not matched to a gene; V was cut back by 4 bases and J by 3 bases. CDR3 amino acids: CASSLGLAGIGGTDTQYF. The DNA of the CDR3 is TGCGCCAGCAGCCTTGGACTAGCGGGTATTGGCGGTACAGATACGCAGTATTTT.